This T cell receptor (beta chain) emerged from a study of technical replicates of blood from a handful of donors. The CDR3 is 12 residues long. The germline V gene encodes CDR1 MNHEY and CDR2 SMNVEV (reference sequence). Trimming removed 5 bases from V and 2 bases from J, with 7 bases in between. This clone was found once. Some clones are missing from TCRdb's copy, which holds only in-frame ones; the method was immunoSEQ multiplex PCR. The sample lists 75,000 to 100,000 clones, about 94% occurring once. The receptor's source is a human donor in good health. V and J are TRBV27 and TRBJ2-7; D not resolved. The specimen sequenced was T cells isolated from PBMCs. CDR3 residues: CASSGPAYEQYF. CDR3 DNA: TGTGCCAGCAGTGGCCCCGCCTACGAGCAGTACTTC.